This T cell receptor (beta chain) was recovered during a study of blood T cells in healthy people across ages. General observations from the study: Both naive CD4+ cell counts and diversity were greater in long-lived donors than in aged donors. TCR beta diversity tracked closely with naive T cell percentage.

Each donor supplied ten milliliters of peripheral blood. A J-beta primer mix and a sample-barcoded 5' primer were used in a second PCR of about 7 to 12 cycles. TCRdb used MiXCR to reprocess the 5' RACE reads, holding one entry per CDR3 protein. The sample includes about 670,000 distinct CDR3 sequences, 35% to 50% of them seen just once. This CDR3 is 16 amino acids long. V lost 3 bases to trimming and J lost 5 bases; unmatched junction nucleotides: 10. CDR1 and CDR2 (germline): MDHEN, SYDVKM. This clonotype occurred a few times. Its antigen is unknown. The gene calls are TRBV28 and TRBJ2-5; TRBD1 matches 9 bases. Sequenced input: blood. This receptor was identified in an elderly man in good health. The CDR3 sequence: CASSFTGTGFSETQYF. CDR3 DNA: TGTGCCAGCAGTTTTACCGGGACAGGGTTTTCGGAGACCCAGTACTTC.